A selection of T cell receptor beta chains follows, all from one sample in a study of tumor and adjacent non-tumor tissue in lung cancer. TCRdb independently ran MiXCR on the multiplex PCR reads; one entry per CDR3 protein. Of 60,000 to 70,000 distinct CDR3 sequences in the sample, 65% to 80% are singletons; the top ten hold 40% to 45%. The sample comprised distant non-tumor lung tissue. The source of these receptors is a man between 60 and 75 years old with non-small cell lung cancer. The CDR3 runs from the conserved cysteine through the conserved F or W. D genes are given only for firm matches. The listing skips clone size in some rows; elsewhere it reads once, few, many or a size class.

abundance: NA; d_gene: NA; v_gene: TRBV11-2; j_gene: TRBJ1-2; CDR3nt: TGTGCCAGCAACTTAGGAACAGGAGATGGCTACACCTTC; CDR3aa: CASNLGTGDGYTF
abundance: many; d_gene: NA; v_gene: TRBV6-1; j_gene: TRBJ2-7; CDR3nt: TGTGCCAGCAGTGAAGAACGGGCAGCCTACTTC; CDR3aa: CASSEERAAYF
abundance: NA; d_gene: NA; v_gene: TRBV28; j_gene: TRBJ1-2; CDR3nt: TGTGCCAGCGGTCCACCAGGGACCAAAAATGGCTACATCTTC; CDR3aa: CASGPPGTKNGYIF
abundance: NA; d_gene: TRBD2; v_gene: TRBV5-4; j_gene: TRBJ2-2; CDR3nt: TGTGCCAGCAGCTTCTTAGCGGGGAATGCCGGGGAGCTGTTTTTT; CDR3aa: CASSFLAGNAGELFF
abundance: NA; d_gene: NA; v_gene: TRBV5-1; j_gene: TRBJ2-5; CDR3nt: TGCGCCAGCAGCTTGCGAGCAGGAGGTGGTGAGACCCAGTACTTT; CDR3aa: CASSLRAGGGETQYF
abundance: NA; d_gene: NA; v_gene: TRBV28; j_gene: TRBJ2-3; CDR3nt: TGTGCCTGCAGTCCGTTAGTACGAGATACGCAATATTTT; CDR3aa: CACSPLVRDTQYF
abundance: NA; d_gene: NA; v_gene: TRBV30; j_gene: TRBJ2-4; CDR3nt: TGTGCCTGGAGTATAAGCGACTTAGCCGAAAACATTCAGTATTTC; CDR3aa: CAWSISDLAENIQYF
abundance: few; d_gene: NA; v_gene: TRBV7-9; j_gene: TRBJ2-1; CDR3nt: TGCGCCAGCAGCACGATATTGAGGGGGGGCTCCTACAATGAGCAGTTCTTC; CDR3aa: CASSTILRGGSYNEQFF
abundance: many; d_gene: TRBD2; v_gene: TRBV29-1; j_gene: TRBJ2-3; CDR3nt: TGCAGCGCGCTAGCGGGAGAATTGACAGATACGCAGTATTTT; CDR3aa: CSALAGELTDTQYF
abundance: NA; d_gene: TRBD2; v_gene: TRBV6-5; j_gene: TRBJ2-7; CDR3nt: TGTACCAGCAGTTACTCGAGGCGGGAGACGGCCGATCAATACTTC; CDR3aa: CTSSYSRRETADQYF
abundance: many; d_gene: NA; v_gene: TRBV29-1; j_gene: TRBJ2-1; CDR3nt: TGCAGCGTTGATTCCAGTAGCTCCTACAATGAGCAGTTCTTC; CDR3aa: CSVDSSSSYNEQFF
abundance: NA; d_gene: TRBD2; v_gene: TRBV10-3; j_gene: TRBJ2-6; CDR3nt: TGTGCCATTAGTGAACATGGGACTAGCGGGAGGGACTCCGGGGCCAACGTCCAGAGTTTC; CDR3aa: CAISEHGTSGRDSGANVQSF
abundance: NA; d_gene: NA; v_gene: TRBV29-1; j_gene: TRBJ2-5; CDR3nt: TGCAGCGTTACCGAGAGGTACCAAGAGGCCCAGTACTTC; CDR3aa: CSVTERYQEAQYF
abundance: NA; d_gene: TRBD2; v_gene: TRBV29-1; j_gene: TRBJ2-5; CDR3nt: TGCAGCGTCGAAAGCGGGAAGGGAGAGACCCAGTTATTC; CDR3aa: CSVESGKGETQLF
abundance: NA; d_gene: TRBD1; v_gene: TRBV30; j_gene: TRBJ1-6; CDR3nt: TGTGCCTGGAGCTCCCGGACAGGGAGTTCACCCATCCACTTT; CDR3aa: CAWSSRTGSSPIHF
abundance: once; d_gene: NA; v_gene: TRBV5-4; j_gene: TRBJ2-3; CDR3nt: TGTGCTAGCAGCTTAACAGCGGAAACAGATACGCAGTATTTT; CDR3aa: CASSLTAETDTQYF
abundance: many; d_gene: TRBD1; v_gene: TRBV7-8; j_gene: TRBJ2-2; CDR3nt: TGTGCCAGCAGCCCGTTAGGGACAGCCCAGAACACCGGGGAGCTGTTTTTT; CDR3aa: CASSPLGTAQNTGELFF
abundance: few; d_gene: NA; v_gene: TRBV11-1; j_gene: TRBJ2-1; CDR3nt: TGTGCCAGAGGCCCCGCAAGGGTATTGGACAATGAGCAGTTCTTC; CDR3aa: CARGPARVLDNEQFF
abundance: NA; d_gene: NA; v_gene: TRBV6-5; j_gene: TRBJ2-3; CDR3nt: TGTGTCAACAGTGGGGCAGATACGCAGTATTTT; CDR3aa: CVNSGADTQYF
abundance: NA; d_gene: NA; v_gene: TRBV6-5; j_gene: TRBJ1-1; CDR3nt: TGTGCCAGCAGTTCCTTACAGTCCACGCTGTTGCCTTTCTTT; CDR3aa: CASSSLQSTLLPFF
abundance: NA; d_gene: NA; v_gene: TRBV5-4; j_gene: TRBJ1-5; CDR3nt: TGTGCCAGTAGCCGGGGGGGGCTTGGTGAACCCCAGCATTTT; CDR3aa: CASSRGGLGEPQHF
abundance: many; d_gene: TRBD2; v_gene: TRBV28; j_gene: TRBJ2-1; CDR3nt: TGTGCCAGCAGTCCCGGCGGGAGGGCCTATCAGGAGCAGTTCTTC; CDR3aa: CASSPGGRAYQEQFF
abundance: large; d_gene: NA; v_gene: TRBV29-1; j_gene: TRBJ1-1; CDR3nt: TGCAGCGTTGGTGAAGGGGAGAACACTGAAGCTTTCTTT; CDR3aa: CSVGEGENTEAFF
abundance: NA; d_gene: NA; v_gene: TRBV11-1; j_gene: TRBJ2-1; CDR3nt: TGTGCCAGCAGCCCTACCGGGACGGAGGACAATGAGCAGTTCTTC; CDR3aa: CASSPTGTEDNEQFF
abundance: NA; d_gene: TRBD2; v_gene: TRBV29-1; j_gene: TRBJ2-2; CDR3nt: TGCAGCGTTGAAAAGCGGGAGAATAGCGGGGAGCTGTTTTTT; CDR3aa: CSVEKRENSGELFF
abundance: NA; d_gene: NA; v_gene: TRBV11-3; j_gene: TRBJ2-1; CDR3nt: TGTGCCAGAAGCCCATGCAGGAGCTCCTACAATGAGCAGTTCTTC; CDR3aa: CARSPCRSSYNEQFF
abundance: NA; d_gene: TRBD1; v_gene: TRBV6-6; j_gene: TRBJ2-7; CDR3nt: TGTGCCATCGCGACCGGGACAGGCTACAAGCAGTACTTC; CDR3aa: CAIATGTGYKQYF
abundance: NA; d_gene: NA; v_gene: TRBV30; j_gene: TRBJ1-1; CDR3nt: TGTGCCTGGGAGACCCGAACGGGTATGAACATTGAAGCTTTCTTT; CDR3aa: CAWETRTGMNIEAFF
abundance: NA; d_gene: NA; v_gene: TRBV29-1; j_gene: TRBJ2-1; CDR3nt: TGCAGCGTTGAAGACACGGGGGAGCAGTCCTTT; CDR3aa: CSVEDTGEQSF
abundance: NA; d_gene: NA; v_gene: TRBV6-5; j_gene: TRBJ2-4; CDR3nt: TGTGTCAGCAGATACAACCGGGGTTCGGGAAACATTCAGTACTTC; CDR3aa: CVSRYNRGSGNIQYF
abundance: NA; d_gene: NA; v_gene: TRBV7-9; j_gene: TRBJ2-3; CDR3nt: TGTGCCAGCAGCGGACCCCGTGAAAACACAGATTCGCAGTATTTT; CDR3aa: CASSGPRENTDSQYF
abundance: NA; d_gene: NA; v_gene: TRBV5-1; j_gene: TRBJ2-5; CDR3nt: TGCGCCAACAGCTTGGCCAATATAGAGGAGACCCAATACTTC; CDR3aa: CANSLANIEETQYF
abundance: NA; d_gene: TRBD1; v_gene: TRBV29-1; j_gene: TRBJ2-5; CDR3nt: TGCAGCGTTTCGAAGACAGGGCGAGAGACCCAGTACTTC; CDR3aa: CSVSKTGRETQYF
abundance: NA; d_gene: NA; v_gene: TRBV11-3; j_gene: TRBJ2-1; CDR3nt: TGTGCCAGCACCCCAGGGGGGGAGGGCAATGATCAGTTTTTC; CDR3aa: CASTPGGEGNDQFF
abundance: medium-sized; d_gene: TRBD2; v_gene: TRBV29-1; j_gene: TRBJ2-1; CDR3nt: TGCAGCGTGGATAGCGGGAGCTCCTACAATGAGCAGTTCTTC; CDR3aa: CSVDSGSSYNEQFF
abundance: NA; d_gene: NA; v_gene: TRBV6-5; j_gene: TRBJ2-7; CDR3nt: TGTGCCAGCGGTCCAGGAGCTAACGAGCAGTACTTC; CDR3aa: CASGPGANEQYF
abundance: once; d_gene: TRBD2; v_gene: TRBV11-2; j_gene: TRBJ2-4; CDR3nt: TGTGCCAGCAGCTTAGTGAGACTAGCGGTAAAAAACATTCAGTACTTC; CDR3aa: CASSLVRLAVKNIQYF
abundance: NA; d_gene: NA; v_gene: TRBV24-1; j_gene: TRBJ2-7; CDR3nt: TGTGCCATCAGTGTAGCGCAGGATTACGAGCAGTACTTC; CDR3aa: CAISVAQDYEQYF
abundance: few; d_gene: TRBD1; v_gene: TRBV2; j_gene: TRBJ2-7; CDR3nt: TGTGCCAGCAGTGGGACAGGGGACGGGCAGTACTTC; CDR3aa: CASSGTGDGQYF